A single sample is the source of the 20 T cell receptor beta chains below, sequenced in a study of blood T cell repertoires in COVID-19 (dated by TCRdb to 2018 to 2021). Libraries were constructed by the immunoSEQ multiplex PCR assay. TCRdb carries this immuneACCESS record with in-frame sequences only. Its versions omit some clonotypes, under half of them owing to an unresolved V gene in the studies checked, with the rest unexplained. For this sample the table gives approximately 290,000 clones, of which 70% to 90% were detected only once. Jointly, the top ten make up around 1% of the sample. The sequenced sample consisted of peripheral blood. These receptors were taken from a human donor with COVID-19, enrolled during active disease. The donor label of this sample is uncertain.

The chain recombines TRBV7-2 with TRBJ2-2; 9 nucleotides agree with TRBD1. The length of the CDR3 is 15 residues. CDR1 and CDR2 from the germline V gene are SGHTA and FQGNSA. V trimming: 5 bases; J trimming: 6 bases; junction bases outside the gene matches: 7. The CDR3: CASSAGTGIAGELFF. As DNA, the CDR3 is TGTGCCAGCAGCGCGGGGACAGGGATAGCCGGGGAGCTGTTTTTT. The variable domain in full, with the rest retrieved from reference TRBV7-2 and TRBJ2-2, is GAGVSQSPSNKVTEKGKDVELRCDPISGHTALYWYRQSLGQGLEFLIYFQGNSAPDKSGLPSDRFSAERTGGSVSTLTIQRTQQEDSAVYLCASSAGTGIAGELFFGEGSRLTVL.

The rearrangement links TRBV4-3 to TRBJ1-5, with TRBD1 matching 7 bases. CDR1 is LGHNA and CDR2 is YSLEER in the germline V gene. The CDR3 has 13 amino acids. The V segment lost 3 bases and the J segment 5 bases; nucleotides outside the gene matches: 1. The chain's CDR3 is CASSQDRYQPQHF. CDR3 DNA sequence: TGCGCCAGCAGCCAGGACAGGTATCAGCCCCAGCATTTT.

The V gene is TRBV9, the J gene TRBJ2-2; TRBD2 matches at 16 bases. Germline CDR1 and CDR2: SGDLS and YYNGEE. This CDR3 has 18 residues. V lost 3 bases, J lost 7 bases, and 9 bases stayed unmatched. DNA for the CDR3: TGTGCCAGCAGCGCAGGGACTAGCGGGAGGGCCGTTAACGGGGAGCTGTTTTTT. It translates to CASSAGTSGRAVNGELFF.

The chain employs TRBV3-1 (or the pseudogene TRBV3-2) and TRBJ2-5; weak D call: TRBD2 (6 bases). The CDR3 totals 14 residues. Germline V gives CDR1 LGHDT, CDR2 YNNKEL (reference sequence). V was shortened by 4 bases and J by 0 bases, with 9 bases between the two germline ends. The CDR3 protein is CASSPRGYQETQYF. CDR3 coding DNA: TGTGCCAGCAGCCCCCGGGGGTACCAAGAGACCCAGTACTTC.

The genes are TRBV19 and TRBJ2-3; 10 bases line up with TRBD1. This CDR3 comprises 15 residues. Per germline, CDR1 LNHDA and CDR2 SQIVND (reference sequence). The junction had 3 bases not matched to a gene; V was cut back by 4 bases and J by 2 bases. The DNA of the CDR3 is TGTGCCAGTAGTAAGGACAGGGGGGACACAGATACGCAGTATTTT. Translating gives CASSKDRGDTDTQYF.

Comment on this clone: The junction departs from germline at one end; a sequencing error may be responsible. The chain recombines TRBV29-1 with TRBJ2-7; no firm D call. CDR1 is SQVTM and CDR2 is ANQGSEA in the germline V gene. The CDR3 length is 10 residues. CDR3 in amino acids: CSVDRPGWPF. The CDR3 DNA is TGCAGCGTTGACCGTCCAGGCTGGCCTTTC.

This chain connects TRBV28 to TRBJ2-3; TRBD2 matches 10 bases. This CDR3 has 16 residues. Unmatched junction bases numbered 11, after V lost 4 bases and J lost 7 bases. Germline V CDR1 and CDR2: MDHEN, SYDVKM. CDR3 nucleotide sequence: TGTGCCAGCAGTTCCCCGGGACTAGCGAGGGGTTATACGCAGTATTTT. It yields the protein CASSSPGLARGYTQYF.

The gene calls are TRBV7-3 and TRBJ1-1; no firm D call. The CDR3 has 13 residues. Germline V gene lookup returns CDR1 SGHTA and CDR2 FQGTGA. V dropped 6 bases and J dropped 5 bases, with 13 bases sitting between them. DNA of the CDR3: TGTGCCAGCAGTTCGACCCGAGGGACTGAAGCTTTCTTT. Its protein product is CASSSTRGTEAFF.

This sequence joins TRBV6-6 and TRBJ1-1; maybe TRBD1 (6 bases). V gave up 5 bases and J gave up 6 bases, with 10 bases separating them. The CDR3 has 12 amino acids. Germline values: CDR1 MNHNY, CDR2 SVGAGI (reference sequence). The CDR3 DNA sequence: TGTGCCAGCAGTATAAAGGGGGCTGAAGCTTTCTTT. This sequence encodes CASSIKGAEAFF.

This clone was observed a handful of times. Written as DNA, the CDR3 is TGTGCCAGCAGTGAACAGGGGGGATTCTACGAGCAGTACTTC. Its translation is CASSEQGGFYEQYF. The rearrangement joins TRBV6-1 to TRBJ2-7, with D perhaps matching TRBD1 (7 bases). This CDR3 region has 14 residues. Germline CDR1 is MNHNS and CDR2 is SASEGT. Between the trimmed V and J ends, which lost 2 bases and 3 bases, there was a span of 11 bases.

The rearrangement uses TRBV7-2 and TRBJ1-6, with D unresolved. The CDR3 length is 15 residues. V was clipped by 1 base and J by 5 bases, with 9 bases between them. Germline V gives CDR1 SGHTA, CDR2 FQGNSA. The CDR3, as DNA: TGTGCCAGCAGCTTAGTGTCTGAGAATAATTCACCCCTCCACTTT. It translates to CASSLVSENNSPLHF.

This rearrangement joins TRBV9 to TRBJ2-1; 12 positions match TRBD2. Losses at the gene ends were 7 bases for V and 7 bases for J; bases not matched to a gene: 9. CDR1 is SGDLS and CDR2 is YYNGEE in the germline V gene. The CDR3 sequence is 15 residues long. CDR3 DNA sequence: TGTGCCAGCTCGTGGACTAGCGGGATCGGGAATGAGCAGTTCTTC. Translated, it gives CASSWTSGIGNEQFF.

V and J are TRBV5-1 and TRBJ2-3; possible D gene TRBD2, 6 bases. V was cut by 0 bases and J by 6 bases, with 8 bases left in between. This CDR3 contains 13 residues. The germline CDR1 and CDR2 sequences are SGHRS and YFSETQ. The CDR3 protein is CASSLGSGDTQYF. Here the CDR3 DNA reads TGCGCCAGCAGCTTGGGGAGCGGGGATACGCAGTATTTT.

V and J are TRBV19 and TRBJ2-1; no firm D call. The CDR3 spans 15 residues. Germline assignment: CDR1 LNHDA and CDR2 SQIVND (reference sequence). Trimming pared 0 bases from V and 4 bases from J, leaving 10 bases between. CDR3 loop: CASSIDGLTYNEQFF. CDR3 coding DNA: TGTGCCAGTAGTATAGATGGGCTAACATACAATGAGCAGTTCTTC. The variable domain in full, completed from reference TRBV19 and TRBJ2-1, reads DGGITQSPKYLFRKEGQNVTLSCEQNLNHDAMYWYRQDPGQGLRLIYYSQIVNDFQKGDIAEGYSVSREKKESFPLTVTSAQKNPTAFYLCASSIDGLTYNEQFFGPGTRLTVL.

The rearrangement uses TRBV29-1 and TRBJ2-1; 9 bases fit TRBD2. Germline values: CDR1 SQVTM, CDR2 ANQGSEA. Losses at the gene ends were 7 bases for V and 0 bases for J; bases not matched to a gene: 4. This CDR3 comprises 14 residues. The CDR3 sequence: CSGMTSGSYNEQFF. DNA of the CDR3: TGCAGCGGTATGACTAGCGGCTCCTACAATGAGCAGTTCTTC.

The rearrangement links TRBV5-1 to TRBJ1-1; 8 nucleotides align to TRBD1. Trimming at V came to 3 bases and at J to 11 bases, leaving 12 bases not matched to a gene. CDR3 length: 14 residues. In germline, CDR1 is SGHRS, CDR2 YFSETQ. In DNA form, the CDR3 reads TGCGCCAGCAGCTCCGACGGACAGGGAACAGGGGCTTTCTTT. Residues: CASSSDGQGTGAFF.

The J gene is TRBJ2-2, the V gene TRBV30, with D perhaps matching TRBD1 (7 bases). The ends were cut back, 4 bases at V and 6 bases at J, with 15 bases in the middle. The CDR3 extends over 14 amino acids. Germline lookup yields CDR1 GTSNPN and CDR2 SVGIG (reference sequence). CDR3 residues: CAWIRGTAAGELFF. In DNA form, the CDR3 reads TGTGCCTGGATCCGGGGGACAGCGGCCGGGGAGCTGTTTTTT.

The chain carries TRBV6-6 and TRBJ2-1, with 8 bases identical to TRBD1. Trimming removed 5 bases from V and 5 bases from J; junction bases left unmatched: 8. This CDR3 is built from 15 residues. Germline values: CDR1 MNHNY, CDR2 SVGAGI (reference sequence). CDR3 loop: CASSMPGTGNNEQFF. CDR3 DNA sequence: TGTGCCAGCAGTATGCCCGGGACAGGCAACAATGAGCAGTTCTTC.

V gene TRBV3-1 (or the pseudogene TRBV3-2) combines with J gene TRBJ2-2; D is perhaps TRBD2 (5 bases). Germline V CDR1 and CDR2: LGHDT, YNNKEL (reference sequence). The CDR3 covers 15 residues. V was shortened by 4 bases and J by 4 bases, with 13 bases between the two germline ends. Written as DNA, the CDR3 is TGTGCCAGCAGCCTCAGAGGGTTTAGCACCGGGGAGCTGTTTTTT. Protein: CASSLRGFSTGELFF.

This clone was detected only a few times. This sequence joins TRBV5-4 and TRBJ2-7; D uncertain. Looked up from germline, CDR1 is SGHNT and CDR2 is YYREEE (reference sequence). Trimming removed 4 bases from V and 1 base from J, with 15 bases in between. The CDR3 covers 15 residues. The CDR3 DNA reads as TGTGCCAGCAGCCCAAGGTCCGGAGAATCCTACGAGCAGTACTTC. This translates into CASSPRSGESYEQYF.